This TCR beta chain is from a study of metastatic and nonmetastatic thyroid tumors. On the study more broadly: From malignant and benign thyroid patients, repertoires in blood and in tumor or nodule tissue were compared.

This clone occurred many times. Its target is unknown. The CDR3 length is 15 residues. Germline V lookup: CDR1 SGHTA, CDR2 FQGNSA. Trimming removed 7 bases from V and 4 bases from J, with 17 bases in between. Notes on the study in general: Reportedly, malignant thyroid tumors had significantly higher TCR beta diversity than benign nodules, in blood and tumor.

Original handling: Clinicopathological groups supplied CDR3 differences that were used to build a distant-metastasis classifier for papillary thyroid cancer. TCRdb reprocessed the PCR reads via MiXCR. TCRdb assigned the V and J calls; the authors' analysis was not used. In the table there are tens of thousands of clones, roughly 25% of which are singletons. Thyroid surgery took place with no prior treatment in any patient. Material: blood. This TCR was sampled from a female donor with papillary thyroid cancer or a benign thyroid nodule (not recorded which). Some clones in this sample may be carry-over from other donors' samples. This chain links TRBV7-2 with TRBJ1-3, with D maybe TRBD1 (5 bases). CDR3 in amino acids: CASTQFTGGGNTIYF. CDR3 bases: TGTGCCAGCACCCAATTTACCGGGGGAGGAAACACCATATATTTT.